This TCR beta chain derives from a study of T cells in Graves' hyperthyroidism and ophthalmopathy. Many counts were recorded for this clonotype. Amplified TCR beta CDR3 regions derived from RNA transcripts. The HTBI set primed first-round TCR CDR3 RT-PCR. TCRdb reprocessed the multiplex PCR reads via MiXCR and lists one record per CDR3 protein. The sample consists of more than 650,000 distinct CDR3 sequences, 12% to 15% of them appearing once. The definition of stable Graves' hyperthyroidism was no ophthalmopathy progression within 18 months. Based on clinical symptoms, serum thyroxine and TRAb, thyroid ultrasound and orbital computed tomography, diagnoses were reached. With 0 bases removed from V and 10 bases from J, the gap between germline ends came to 15 bases. Germline CDR1 GTSNPN, CDR2 SVGIG (reference sequence). This CDR3 is built from 13 residues.

Sequencing was carried out using blood. This TCR derives from a woman under 30 with Graves' hyperthyroidism. The chain carries TRBV30 and TRBJ1-2, with D possibly matching TRBD1 (6 bases). The CDR3, as DNA: TGTGCCTGGAGTGTACTGGCAGGGGAAGACTACACCTTC. It yields the protein CAWSVLAGEDYTF.